What follows describes a single T cell receptor beta chain. The time point here: patch test 3, about 24 weeks after DPC sensitization. Treatment indicated: therapeutic diphenylcyclopropenone sensitization with weekly scalp DPC. TCRdb reanalysed the RACE reads using MiXCR and keeps one entry per CDR3 protein. Among roughly 100,000 distinct CDR3 sequences listed, less than 40% were seen once. The data stem from a study of human T cells and chemical hapten exposure. CDR1 and CDR2 from the germline V gene are MNHEY and SVGAGI. CDR3 length: 17 residues. Trimming removed 5 bases at V and 0 bases at J, with 14 bases between.

The rearrangement links TRBV6-5 to TRBJ2-6, with TRBD1 as a possible D gene (6 bases). The sample consisted of whole blood, taken in connection with sensitization to the hapten diphenylcyclopropenone (DPC). The sequence was obtained from a man aged 35 to 55 with alopecia areata. Some clones in this sample may be carry-over from other donors' samples. CDR3 coding DNA: TGTGCCAGCAGTCTCCGGGACACAAGCTCTGGGGCCAACGTCCTGACTTTC. Amino acid sequence: CASSLRDTSSGANVLTF.